These T cell receptor beta chains were read from a single sample in a study of cytomegalovirus exposure and HLA in healthy donors. Method: immunoSEQ multiplex PCR; TCRdb's copy keeps in-frame clones and lacks some. This repertoire shows fewer than 70,000 clones, about 96% found once; its top ten account for 0.9% to 1%. Sequencing was carried out using PBMCs. The receptors here all came from a man between 18 and 35 years old in good health and CMV-seronegative. Both conserved end residues are part of each CDR3. A D gene is named only where the DNA matches it firmly. Expanded clones get a size class; other rows say once, few or many, or leave the size out.

TRBJ2-3	-	TRBV4-1	TRBD2	CASSQEQGPPGTSGTDTQYF	TGCGCCAGCAGCCAAGAGCAAGGACCACCCGGGACTAGCGGCACAGATACGCAGTATTTT
TRBJ2-2	-	TRBV27	TRBD2	CASMAGGPYTGELFF	TGTGCCAGCATGGCGGGAGGGCCGTACACCGGGGAGCTGTTTTTT
TRBJ2-4	-	TRBV15	-	CATSSHQGAKNIQYF	TGTGCCACCAGCAGTCACCAGGGGGCCAAAAACATTCAGTACTTC
TRBJ1-5	-	TRBV18	TRBD1	CASSLTGVSNQPQHF	TGTGCCAGCTCTCTTACAGGGGTTAGCAATCAGCCCCAGCATTTT
TRBJ1-2	-	TRBV19	-	CASSIGQLYGYTF	TGTGCCAGTAGTATTGGGCAGTTGTATGGCTACACCTTC
TRBJ2-2	-	TRBV29-1	-	CSVEAPTGRTGELFF	TGCAGCGTTGAAGCTCCGACAGGGAGGACCGGGGAGCTGTTTTTT
TRBJ2-6	-	TRBV18	-	CASSPTADYSGANVLTF	TGTGCCAGCTCACCCACAGCGGATTACTCTGGGGCCAACGTCCTGACTTTC
TRBJ2-1	-	TRBV6-6	TRBD1	CASSTRDRGGEQFF	TGTGCCAGCAGTACACGGGACAGGGGTGGTGAGCAGTTCTTC
TRBJ1-3	-	TRBV5-1	-	CASSFEALSSGNTIYF	TGCGCCAGCAGCTTTGAGGCGCTAAGCTCTGGAAACACCATATATTTT
TRBJ2-7	-	TRBV2	-	CASSEYSIPSYEQYF	TGTGCCAGCAGTGAATATTCTATACCTTCCTACGAGCAGTACTTC
TRBJ1-2	-	TRBV7-9	TRBD1	CASSRQGHYGYTF	TGTGCCAGCAGCCGACAGGGGCACTATGGCTACACCTTC
TRBJ2-5	-	TRBV7-8	TRBD2	CASSLDWTGGLINGETQYF	TGTGCCAGCAGCTTAGATTGGACGGGAGGGCTAATTAATGGGGAGACCCAGTACTTC
TRBJ2-7	-	TRBV6-1	-	CASSEAGFGGEQYF	TGTGCCAGCAGTGAAGCGGGATTCGGCGGGGAGCAGTACTTC
TRBJ2-7	-	TRBV28	TRBD2	CASSFILSLAGAGYEQYF	TGTGCCAGCAGTTTCATACTGTCCTTGGCGGGAGCGGGCTACGAGCAGTACTTC
TRBJ2-1	-	TRBV10-3	TRBD2	CAISWREGYNEQFF	TGTGCCATCAGTTGGCGGGAGGGGTACAATGAGCAGTTCTTC
TRBJ1-5	-	TRBV7-2	-	CASSPTDDQPQHF	TGTGCCAGCAGCCCAACTGATGATCAGCCCCAGCATTTT
TRBJ2-7	-	TRBV6-4	TRBD1	CASAKTGEGDEQYF	TGTGCCAGCGCTAAGACAGGGGAAGGGGACGAGCAGTACTTC
TRBJ2-5	-	TRBV27	-	CASSITRGNQETQYF	TGTGCCAGCAGTATCACGAGGGGGAATCAAGAGACCCAGTACTTC
TRBJ2-5	-	TRBV28	TRBD1	CASSLRQGARETQYF	TGTGCCAGCAGTTTAAGACAGGGGGCGCGGGAGACCCAGTACTTC
TRBJ1-4	once	TRBV28	TRBD1	CASSPGTGREKLFF	TGTGCCAGCAGTCCGGGGACAGGGAGGGAAAAACTGTTTTTT
TRBJ2-1	once	TRBV9	TRBD2	CASSAGLAGVEQFF	TGTGCCAGCAGCGCAGGACTAGCGGGAGTTGAGCAGTTCTTC
TRBJ2-3	-	TRBV7-2	TRBD1	CASSNGQGATDTQYF	TGTGCCAGCAGTAATGGACAGGGCGCCACAGATACGCAGTATTTT
TRBJ2-6	-	TRBV29-1	-	CSAINGAGANVLTF	TGCAGCGCAATAAACGGGGCTGGGGCCAACGTCCTGACTTTC
TRBJ2-3	-	TRBV28	TRBD2	CASSSPSGGKGDTQYF	TGTGCCAGCAGTTCCCCCTCGGGGGGGAAGGGTGATACGCAGTATTTT
TRBJ2-3	once	TRBV9	-	CASSVRALGTDTQYF	TGTGCCAGCAGCGTTAGAGCGTTAGGCACAGATACGCAGTATTTT
TRBJ1-2	-	TRBV2	-	CASSVRGHGYTF	TGTGCCAGCAGTGTGAGGGGACACGGCTACACCTTC
TRBJ1-2	-	TRBV7-9	-	CASSIQTGNYGYTF	TGTGCCAGCAGCATACAAACAGGGAACTATGGCTACACCTTC
TRBJ2-3	-	TRBV5-6	TRBD2	CASSLVLAGVDTQYF	TGTGCCAGCAGCTTGGTACTAGCGGGAGTAGATACGCAGTATTTT
TRBJ2-3	-	TRBV5-1	TRBD2	CASSLRGRDDTQYF	TGCGCCAGCAGCTTACGAGGGAGGGATGATACGCAGTATTTT
TRBJ2-7	-	TRBV1	-	CTSSQDRAETSASSYEQYF	TGCACCAGCAGCCAAGATCGGGCGGAGACTAGCGCCAGTTCCTACGAGCAGTACTTC
TRBJ1-1	-	TRBV6-4	-	CASSRTVNTEAFF	TGTGCCAGCAGCAGGACAGTCAACACTGAAGCTTTCTTT
TRBJ1-4	once	TRBV2	-	CASSANEADMGEKLFF	TGTGCCAGCAGCGCAAACGAGGCCGATATGGGTGAAAAACTGTTTTTT
TRBJ2-1	-	TRBV2	-	CASTEEGPTGNEQFF	TGTGCCAGCACAGAGGAGGGTCCGACAGGGAATGAGCAGTTCTTC
TRBJ2-3	-	TRBV28	TRBD2	CASSLTTSGTTDTQYF	TGTGCCAGCAGCCTTACGACTAGCGGGACCACAGATACGCAGTATTTT
TRBJ2-5	-	TRBV10-3	TRBD2	CAISESGLAGIQETQYF	TGTGCCATCAGTGAGTCAGGACTAGCGGGGATCCAAGAGACCCAGTACTTC
TRBJ2-7	-	TRBV7-8	TRBD1	CASSQGTGGNEQYF	TGTGCCAGCAGCCAGGGGACAGGGGGAAACGAGCAGTACTTC
TRBJ1-5	-	TRBV15	TRBD1	CATSRVWTGSNQPQHF	TGTGCCACCAGCAGAGTTTGGACAGGTAGCAATCAGCCCCAGCATTTT
TRBJ2-7	-	TRBV27	TRBD1	CASSSKGDRYYEQYF	TGTGCCAGCAGTTCCAAGGGGGACAGATACTACGAGCAGTACTTC
TRBJ1-2	-	TRBV6-6	TRBD1	CATGELDRVSNYGYTF	TGTGCCACGGGGGAACTCGACAGGGTTTCTAACTATGGCTACACCTTC
TRBJ2-3	-	TRBV2	-	CASSERLAGTDTQYF	TGTGCCAGCAGTGAGCGCCTAGCTGGCACAGATACGCAGTATTTT
TRBJ2-7	-	TRBV27	TRBD2	CASSLRLAGVEQYF	TGTGCCAGCAGTTTAAGACTAGCGGGAGTCGAGCAGTACTTC
TRBJ2-2	once	TRBV29-1	TRBD2	CSGGGTSGTSTGELFF	TGCAGCGGGGGGGGGACTAGCGGGACATCAACCGGGGAGCTGTTTTTT
TRBJ2-7	-	TRBV28	-	CASSSHREPYEQYF	TGTGCCAGCAGTTCGCACAGGGAACCCTACGAGCAGTACTTC
TRBJ2-1	few	TRBV6-4	TRBD2	CASSAAGEGGNEQFF	TGTGCCAGCAGTGCAGCGGGAGAGGGGGGAAATGAGCAGTTCTTC